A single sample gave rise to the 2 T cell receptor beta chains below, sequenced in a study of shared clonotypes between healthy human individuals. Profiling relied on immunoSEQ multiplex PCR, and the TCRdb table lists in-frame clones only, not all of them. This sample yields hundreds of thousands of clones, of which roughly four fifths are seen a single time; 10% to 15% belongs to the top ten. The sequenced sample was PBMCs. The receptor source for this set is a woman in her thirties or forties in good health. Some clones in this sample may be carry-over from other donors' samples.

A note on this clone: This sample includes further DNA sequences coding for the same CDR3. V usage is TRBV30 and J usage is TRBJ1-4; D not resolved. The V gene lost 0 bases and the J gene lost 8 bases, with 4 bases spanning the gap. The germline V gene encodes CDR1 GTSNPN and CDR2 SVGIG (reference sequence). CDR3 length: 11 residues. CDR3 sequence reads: CAWSVGEKLFF. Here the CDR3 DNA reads TGTGCCTGGAGTGTAGGGGAAAAACTGTTTTTT.

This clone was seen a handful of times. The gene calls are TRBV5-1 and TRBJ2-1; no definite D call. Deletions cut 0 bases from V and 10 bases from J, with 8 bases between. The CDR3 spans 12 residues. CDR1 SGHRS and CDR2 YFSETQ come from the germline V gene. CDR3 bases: TGCGCCAGCAGCTTGGCCGTTGGAGAGCAGTTCTTC. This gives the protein CASSLAVGEQFF.